This T cell receptor beta chain was recorded in a study of blood T cell repertoires in COVID-19. Background on the study: Sample material is recorded as cDNA or gDNA derived from T cells, B-cell-depleted T cells, or PBMCs.

Losses at the gene ends were 4 bases for V and 3 bases for J; bases not matched to a gene: 10. Germline loops: CDR1 SGHRS, CDR2 YFSETQ. The CDR3 totals 17 residues. Sequencing was performed with immunoSEQ multiplex PCR; in TCRdb, only in-frame clones are kept and a portion is missing. The profile covers 250,000 to 350,000 clones, with roughly 84% appearing a single time and approximately 0.94% taken by the ten largest. This TCR came from a human donor with COVID-19, enrolled during active disease. The donor label of this sample is uncertain. Sequencing used peripheral blood. The rearrangement joins TRBV5-1 to TRBJ2-2; 9 nucleotides match TRBD1. Written as DNA, the CDR3 is TGCGCCAGCAGCGCTACCACAGGGGGCGCGGACACCGGGGAGCTGTTTTTT. This gives the protein CASSATTGGADTGELFF. Together with reference TRBV5-1 and TRBJ2-2, the CDR3 gives the full variable domain: KAGVTQTPRYLIKTRGQQVTLSCSPISGHRSVSWYQQTPGQGLQFLFEYFSETQRNKGNFPGRFSGRQFSNSRSEMNVSTLELGDSALYLCASSATTGGADTGELFFGEGSRLTVL.